The sequence of this T cell receptor beta chain was determined in a study of OX40 agonist ivuxolimab in advanced cancers. A note on the overall study: Ivuxolimab was a fully human IgG2 agonistic monoclonal antibody targeting the costimulatory receptor OX40 (CD134). Intravenous ivuxolimab was administered to patients every 2 weeks at six dose levels: 0.01, 0.1, 0.3, 1.5, 3 and 10 mg/kg. Among the roughly 50 dose-escalation patients, about 20 had hepatocellular carcinoma, 15 or so melanoma, 9 renal cell carcinoma and 9 head and neck cancer. A male proportion of 82.7% and a mean age of around 60 years, ranging from roughly 23 to 90, were recorded for the dose-escalation cohort. Prior anti-PD-1, anti-PD-L1 or anti-CTLA-4 therapy was permitted, and checkpoint inhibitors had been received by 40% to 50% of dose-escalation patients. Partial responses were achieved by three dose-escalation patients, of whom one had hepatocellular carcinoma and two had cutaneous melanoma. Peripheral TCRbeta sequencing was intended to test whether TCR sequence diversity was altered and clonal T-cell expansion was caused by ivuxolimab. The monotherapy dose-escalation portion (N ≈ 50 patients) of the phase I ivuxolimab trial is reported in the paper. General findings and caveats noted by the study authors: On average, CD8+ T cells showed more expanded clones than CD4+ T cells after ivuxolimab. Partial responders in the 0.1-3.0 mg/kg groups had among the lowest normalized peripheral clonal expansion, especially among CD8+ T cells. Which antigens the clonally expanded peripheral T cells were specific for was not determined. At doses from 0.1 to 3.0 mg/kg, clonal expansion was seen in both CD4+ and CD8+ blood T cells between baseline and week 6. Low levels of normalized T-cell clonal expansion were also seen in some nonresponding patients.

On this clone: There is no known antigen for this receptor. The input lacks base qualities; no much larger clone sits a single base away.

Looking up the germline V gene yields CDR1 MNHEY and CDR2 SVGAGI. Trimming removed 2 bases from V and 11 bases from J; the gene matches leave 3 bases unexplained. From the cysteine through the phenylalanine, the CDR3 covers 14 amino acids. Only the CDR3 portion is preserved as DNA: 42 bases, with reading frame beginning at the first base. Patients with autoimmune disease history or receiving systemic immunosuppression were excluded from the trial. Peripheral blood for TCR sequencing was drawn from every dose cohort at baseline, at cycle 4 day 1 and at cycle 7 day 1. Samples came from an open-label, multicenter, first-in-human phase I dose-escalation trial of ivuxolimab. Adults with locally advanced or metastatic melanoma, renal cell, hepatocellular, or head and neck squamous cell carcinoma were enrolled in the trial. Before TCR sequencing, CD4+ T cells and CD8+ T cells were sorted from peripheral blood as separate populations.

To sequence the TCRbeta CDR3 region, genomic DNA was isolated from the sorted cells. TCRbeta CDR3 regions were sequenced using the immunoSEQ Assay. The source is immuneACCESS, and TCRdb retained only in-frame sequences with V and J called. Part of the clones is not carried over; for the studies checked, unresolved V genes explain less than half of this, and the remainder is unexplained. Counted in this sample were around 67,000 clones; roughly 80% of them appeared once. Clones ranked in the top ten supply approximately 0.7% of the sample. The rearranged segments are TRBV6-5 and TRBJ1-6; TRBD1 agrees with 10 junctional bases. This TCR came from an adult with an advanced solid tumor such as melanoma, head and neck, liver or kidney cancer. Source: CD4+ or CD8+ T cells sorted from blood, taken in a trial of the OX40 agonist ivuxolimab. The CDR3 region has the sequence CASSYQGQGTPLHF. The DNA is as follows: TGTGCCAGCAGTTACCAGGGACAGGGGACACCCCTCCACTTT.